The 5 T cell receptor beta chains below come from one sample, sequenced in a study of T cell changes during pregnancy in multiple sclerosis. Assay used: immunoSEQ multiplex PCR; TCRdb lists only in-frame clones, some missing. The sample lists about 73,000 clones; roughly 90% were seen once. Sequenced material: peripheral blood, taken after pregnancy. The source is a female donor in good health, enrolled as a control in a pregnancy study.

The chain has TRBV25-1 and TRBJ2-2; D is perhaps TRBD2 (5 bases). V was shortened by 2 bases and J by 7 bases, with 8 bases between the two germline ends. Germline values: CDR1 MGHDK, CDR2 SYGVNS. The CDR3 is 13 amino acids. CDR3 in DNA: TGTGCCAGCAGTGAAGAGGGAGTCGGGGAGCTGTTTTTT. This encodes CASSEEGVGELFF.

This chain links TRBV6-1 with TRBJ1-1; D gene unclear. Germline assignment: CDR1 MNHNS and CDR2 SASEGT. The germline V and J ends were trimmed by 7 bases and 7 bases, with 10 bases remaining between them. CDR3 length: 11 amino acids. CDR3 sequence: CASKIPGEAFF. CDR3 coding DNA: TGTGCCAGCAAAATCCCGGGTGAAGCTTTCTTT.

This clone was recorded once. The genes are TRBV6-6 and TRBJ2-5; 9 nucleotides align to TRBD2. CDR3 length: 16 amino acids. V lost 8 bases, J lost 1 base, and 11 bases stayed unmatched. CDR1 and CDR2 (germline): MNHNY, SVGAGI (reference sequence). The CDR3 reads CASLGEGRGGQETQYF. In DNA form, the CDR3 reads TGTGCCAGCCTCGGAGAGGGGCGGGGGGGCCAAGAGACCCAGTACTTC.

The V call is TRBV7-6, the J call TRBJ1-1; maybe TRBD1 (5 bases). CDR1 and CDR2 from the germline V gene are SGHVS and FNYEAQ. The CDR3 length is 16 residues. Trimming stripped 5 bases from V and 3 bases from J, with 19 bases between. As DNA, the CDR3 is TGTGCCAGCAGCGGGGTGGAGGGGACGGGGGACACTGAAGCTTTCTTT. Residues: CASSGVEGTGDTEAFF.

This rearrangement joins TRBV11-2 to TRBJ2-2; D is perhaps TRBD1 (7 bases). V was trimmed by 3 bases and J by 4 bases, leaving 9 bases between them. Germline CDR1 SGHAT, CDR2 FQNNGV. The CDR3 has 14 amino acids. The CDR3 region has the DNA TGTGCCAGCAGCTTTCAGGGGGGCACCGGGGAGCTGTTTTTT. Translating it yields CASSFQGGTGELFF.